This TCR beta chain was identified in a study of T-cell memory formation after mild COVID-19. CDR1 and CDR2 (germline): SGHVS, FNYEAQ. CDR3 length equals 17 residues. Trimming removed 3 bases from V and 5 bases from J, with 20 bases in between. TCRdb itself ran the 5' RACE reads through MiXCR, one entry per CDR3 protein. The sample yields roughly 130,000 distinct CDR3 sequences, more than 15% seen once. This clonotype was obtained from an adult woman who had mild COVID-19 (a few samples of this study predate the infection). Cell type and time point are not known. The sample was PBMCs or a T cell subset sorted from them (not recorded which). The chain is built from TRBV7-6 and TRBJ2-1, with a possible D match to TRBD1 (5 bases). CDR3 in DNA: TGTGCCAGCAGCTTTTTAATCGGTCGGACCAGGGACAATGAGCAGTTCTTC. Protein: CASSFLIGRTRDNEQFF.